This T cell receptor (beta chain) was retrieved from a study of blood T cell repertoires in COVID-19 (TCRdb year 2020). About the study as a whole: Samples from collaborators originated in the United States, Italy and Spain and spanned both the acute and convalescent phases of COVID-19. The prospective study material was composed of cDNA or gDNA derived from T cells, B-cell-depleted T cells, or PBMCs. The dataset comprised deeply sampled blood TCRbeta repertoires from subjects exposed to, actively infected with, or recovered from COVID-19. A freely available public database, intended as a resource for researchers studying the immune response to SARS-CoV-2, is where the repertoires were released. Samples came from the ongoing ImmuneRACE study (first 160 participants) plus 1,254 subjects from 6 global collaborators. The sample metadata nearly always contained a de-identified subject ID, COVID-19 status, age in years and sex. Where available, HLA class I and class II types were obtained from metadata supplied by the sample provider rather than from assay-based typing.

Each collaborating institution followed its own protocols to collect whole blood in K2EDTA tubes. For TCRbeta analysis, collaborator samples were shipped as frozen whole blood, as isolated PBMCs, or as DNA extracted from either sample type. The immunoSEQ Assay, a bias-controlled multiplex PCR, was used to amplify TCRbeta CDR3 regions from genomic DNA. Turning to the authors' computational methods: The number of nucleated cells in each sample was estimated from the amplification of reference gene primers within the assay. Sequence reads were collapsed and filtered to measure the absolute abundance of every unique TCRbeta CDR3 rearrangement. For each sample, productive Simpson clonality was calculated as the square root of Simpson's diversity index over productive rearrangements. The immuneACCESS repertoire file appears here via TCRdb, limited to in-frame rearrangements. These files lack a portion of the clones; in checked studies, under half of the deficit traces to unresolved V genes, and the cause of the others is not known. The DNA gave D and trimming, while V, J and clone size come from that table. Recorded for this sample are 100,000 to 140,000 clones; about four fifths of them occurred a single time. The ten largest clonotypes hold approximately 4.1% of the sample.

Points the paper makes about the study in general: Clinical and demographic metadata were provided uncurated, with the amount varying by source and participant.

The trim is 5 bases for V and 3 bases for J, with a gap of 11 bases between the germline ends. Reading from cysteine to phenylalanine, the CDR3 counts 14 amino acids. The read is trimmed to its CDR3 DNA, 42 bases read in frame from base 1. CDR1 is given as SGHTA and CDR2 as FQGNSA, both from the germline V gene. On this clone: Its antigen target is currently unknown. No base quality values were provided; no much bigger clone lies one nucleotide off.

Sequences were obtained from peripheral blood. The chain uses TRBV7-2 and TRBJ1-3; no D segment can be confidently identified. The receptor was derived from a human donor in a cohort sampled during active COVID-19. The nucleotides are TGTGCCAGCAGCCCTCACAGTGGTGGAAACACCATATATTTT. Its translation reads: CASSPHSGGNTIYF.